This TCR beta chain appears in the sequencing data of a study of Ad26.COV2.S vaccination and SARS-CoV-2 variants. Study in general: Ad26.COV2.S given intramuscularly, once or twice 56 days apart.

The length of the CDR3 is 15 residues. CDR1 and CDR2 from the germline V gene are MDHEN and SYDVKM. V shed 10 bases and J shed 0 bases, with 18 bases lying between them. This clone was detected only a few times. Its antigen is currently unknown. Treatment meaning: around 19 received Ad26.COV2.S at low or high dose, single or two shots; a few received placebo; per-sample allocation not given. Sampling happened 63 days after the first vaccine or placebo injection. General study findings and limits: Whether participants received vaccine or placebo, their non-spike TCR breadth was similar.

Sequencing used immunoSEQ multiplex PCR; TCRdb keeps in-frame clones, though not all of them. The sample lists roughly 350,000 clones; about 89% were seen once. This sequence joins TRBV28 and TRBJ1-1, with D perhaps matching TRBD1 (6 bases). The specimen comprised peripheral blood, sampled in a trial of Ad26.COV2.S vaccine versus placebo. This TCR was sampled from a person aged 18-60 years who received the Ad26.COV2.S COVID-19 vaccine or a placebo. The DNA for the CDR3 is TGTGCCATCTCGGGGATAGACAGGATGAACACTGAAGCTTTCTTT. Amino acid sequence: CAISGIDRMNTEAFF.